A selection of T cell receptor beta chains follows, all from one sample in a study of blood T cell repertoires in COVID-19. Only in-frame clones appear in the TCRdb table, and some are missing; sequencing was by immunoSEQ multiplex PCR. Here the sample spans about 320,000 clones, roughly nine tenths being singletons. Sequencing input: PBMCs or T cells enriched from blood (not recorded which). These receptors were obtained from a man in his sixties who had recovered from COVID-19. CDR3s include the opening cysteine and the closing phenylalanine or tryptophan. A D gene is named only where the DNA matches it firmly. Clone size, where shown, is once, few, many, or a class for clones that have expanded.

clone_size j_call d_call v_call cdr3_nt cdr3_aa
- TRBJ2-7 - TRBV5-4 TGTGCCAGCAGCTCAGACAGAGGGGGCTACGAGCAGTACTTC CASSSDRGGYEQYF
once TRBJ1-6 TRBD1 TRBV7-3 TGTGCCAGCAGCTCCGGGACAGGGGTGTCACCCCTCCACTTT CASSSGTGVSPLHF
- TRBJ2-5 TRBD1 TRBV6-2/TRBV6-3 TGTGCCAGCAGTCACCAGGTTGGACAGGGAGAGACCCAGTACTTC CASSHQVGQGETQYF
few TRBJ1-1 TRBD1 TRBV29-1 TGCAGCGTACAGGGGTATATGAACACTGAAGCTTTCTTT CSVQGYMNTEAFF
- TRBJ2-3 TRBD2 TRBV18 TGTGCCAGCTTACCCGTGGGAGGACTAGCCATAGATACGCAGTATTTT CASLPVGGLAIDTQYF
- TRBJ1-2 - TRBV7-9 TGTGCCAGCAGCCCCCGGTCGACGGCGGGAGGGCAGTATGGCTACACCTTC CASSPRSTAGGQYGYTF
- TRBJ1-5 - TRBV4-1 TGCGCCAGCAGCCTCAAAGCCGGGGGGTATAGCAATCAGCCCCAGCATTTT CASSLKAGGYSNQPQHF
- TRBJ2-1 TRBD2 TRBV9 TGTGCCAGCAGCGTACTAGCGGGGGGTTCCTACAATGAGCAGTTCTTC CASSVLAGGSYNEQFF
- TRBJ2-2 - TRBV3-1/TRBV3-2 TGTGCCAGCTGGAGGGCCGGGGAGCTGTTTTTT CASWRAGELFF
- TRBJ2-7 TRBD2 TRBV11-2 TGTGCCAGCAGCCAAGCGCTGGGCGGGGGGCACCAGGCCTACGAGCAGTACTTC CASSQALGGGHQAYEQYF
once TRBJ1-6 TRBD1 TRBV6-6 TGTGCCAGCAGGTCACCACAGGGGAATTCACCCCTCCACTTT CASRSPQGNSPLHF
- TRBJ1-2 - TRBV10-2 TGCGCCAGCAGTGAGCTCGGGGGTAATGGCTACACCTTC CASSELGGNGYTF
- TRBJ2-5 - TRBV5-1 TGCGCCAGCAGCTTTAGCGGTTCTGGGGAGACCCAGTACTTC CASSFSGSGETQYF
- TRBJ1-1 TRBD1 TRBV7-2 TGTGCCAGCAGCTTTTTCCTCGGGACAGTAAACACTGAAGCTTTCTTT CASSFFLGTVNTEAFF
- TRBJ1-6 TRBD1 TRBV27 TGTGCCAGCACCCTGACCGGGACAGGGGATTCACCCCTCCACTTT CASTLTGTGDSPLHF
- TRBJ2-7 TRBD2 TRBV10-3 TGTGCCATCAGGACTAGCTCCGAGCAGTACTTC CAIRTSSEQYF
- TRBJ1-4 - TRBV7-9 TGTGCCAGCAGCTTATCCTTTACAGTAACTAATGAAAAACTGTTTTTT CASSLSFTVTNEKLFF
- TRBJ2-6 TRBD1 TRBV4-3 TGCGCCAGCAGCCAGACAGGGGGTAGGGACGTCCTGACTTTC CASSQTGGRDVLTF
few TRBJ1-4 TRBD1 TRBV7-2 TGTGCCAGCAGCTTAGAGACAGGGACTAATGAAAAACTGTTTTTT CASSLETGTNEKLFF
- TRBJ1-2 TRBD1 TRBV15 TGTGCCACCAGCGGGTTATCCGGGACAGGGGGGATCGGGAACTATGGCTACACCTTC CATSGLSGTGGIGNYGYTF
- TRBJ2-7 - TRBV5-1 TGCGCCAGCAGCTTGCCGGGGTCGGGGTACGAGCAGTACTTC CASSLPGSGYEQYF
once TRBJ1-6 TRBD1 TRBV6-1 TGTGCCAGCAGTGATAAGACAGGGGGCTCCCGGTTTTCACCCCTCCACTTT CASSDKTGGSRFSPLHF
once TRBJ1-6 TRBD1 TRBV30 TGTGCCTGGAGTCGAGGGGGCCTGTCCTATAATTCACCCCTCCACTTT CAWSRGGLSYNSPLHF
- TRBJ2-5 TRBD2 TRBV6-5 TGTGCCAGCAAACAACCCGGGAGGCTCCAAGAGACCCAGTACTTC CASKQPGRLQETQYF
- TRBJ1-4 TRBD1 TRBV5-4 TGTGCCAGCAGCTCCAGAAGATTTCAGGGGGCTAATGAAAAACTGTTTTTT CASSSRRFQGANEKLFF
- TRBJ1-5 - TRBV5-1 TGCGCCAGCAGCTTGGATCAGGGTAGCAATCAGCCCCAGCATTTT CASSLDQGSNQPQHF
- TRBJ1-1 TRBD1 TRBV28 TGTGCCAGCAGTTTAGGCTACCCCGGGACAGGGACGAGGGGAGCTTTCTTT CASSLGYPGTGTRGAFF
- TRBJ2-3 TRBD2 TRBV6-4 TGTGCCAGCAGTGACACCCCGGGGAGGGGTACGCAGTATTTT CASSDTPGRGTQYF